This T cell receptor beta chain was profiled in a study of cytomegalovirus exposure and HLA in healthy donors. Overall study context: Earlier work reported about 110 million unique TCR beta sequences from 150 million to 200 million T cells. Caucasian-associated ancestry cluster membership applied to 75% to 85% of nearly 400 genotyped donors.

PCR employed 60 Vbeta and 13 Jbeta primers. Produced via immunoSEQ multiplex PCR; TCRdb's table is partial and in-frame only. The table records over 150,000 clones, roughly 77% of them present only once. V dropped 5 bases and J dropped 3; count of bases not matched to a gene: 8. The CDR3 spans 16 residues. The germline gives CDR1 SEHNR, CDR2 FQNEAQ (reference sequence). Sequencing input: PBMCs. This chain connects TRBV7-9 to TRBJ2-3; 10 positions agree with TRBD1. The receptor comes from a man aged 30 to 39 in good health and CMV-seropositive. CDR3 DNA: TGTGCCAGCAGCAACGATCCGGGACAGGGGACAGATACGCAGTATTTT. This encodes CASSNDPGQGTDTQYF.